Presented here are 24 T cell receptor beta chains from one specimen sequenced in a study of human T cells and chemical hapten exposure. Time point of the sample: healthy volunteer bleed at 6 weeks. The authors' total RNA extraction used unfractionated whole blood. TCRdb analysed the RACE reads with MiXCR anew, one entry per CDR3 protein. The sample lists more than 35,000 distinct CDR3 sequences, 3.5% to 4% occurring once. The sample was whole blood. The receptors stem from a human donor in good health. Some clones in this sample may be carry-over from other donors' samples.

This clonotype was counted ten times or more. The chain has TRBV18 and TRBJ1-1, with unresolved D. Germline lookup yields CDR1 KGHSH and CDR2 LQKENI. Trimming took off 0 bases at V and 0 bases at J, with 8 bases between the two ends. The CDR3 length is 15 residues. This chain's CDR3 is CASSPPSYMNTEAFF. The CDR3 DNA follows: TGTGCCAGCTCACCACCCTCGTACATGAACACTGAAGCTTTCTTT.

In its sample, this clonotype was seen a few times. The chain combines TRBV5-1 with TRBJ2-3; 12 bases line up with TRBD2. The J segment lost 3 bases and the V segment lost 7 bases, leaving 3 bases of the junction unmatched. The CDR3 contains 14 residues. CDR1 and CDR2 from the germline V gene are SGHRS and YFSETQ. CDR3 nucleotide sequence: TGCGCCAGCGGACTAGCGGGACCTACAGATACGCAGTATTTT. It translates to CASGLAGPTDTQYF.

This clonotype was observed many times. The rearrangement uses TRBV28 and TRBJ2-7; D remains ambiguous. In germline, CDR1 is MDHEN, CDR2 SYDVKM. The CDR3 length is 12 residues. The germline V and J ends were trimmed by 6 bases and 0 bases, with 6 bases remaining between them. The CDR3 DNA reads TGTGCCAGCAGCCCAAGCTCCTACGAGCAGTACTTC. Translation: CASSPSSYEQYF.

The rearrangement joins TRBV2 to TRBJ1-1, with a tentative D call TRBD1 (6 bases). Germline values: CDR1 SNHLY, CDR2 FYNNEI. Trimming took 7 bases from V and 6 from J, leaving 21 bases between them. The CDR3 runs to 15 residues. The CDR3 DNA reads as TGTGCCAGCATATACGGCGGGACATCCAAATCTGAAGCTTTCTTT. This gives the protein CASIYGGTSKSEAFF.

This clonotype was observed a handful of times. The chain is built from TRBV7-9 and TRBJ2-1, with TRBD1 identical over 9 bases. V shed 2 bases, J shed 3 bases, and the junction held 11 bases outside the gene matches. CDR1 is SEHNR, CDR2 FQNEAQ, per germline (reference sequence). This CDR3 has 18 residues. DNA for the CDR3: TGTGCCAGCAGCTTACCGCTAAGTACAGGGGGCGGCTACAATGAGCAGTTCTTC. This gives the protein CASSLPLSTGGGYNEQFF. Full variable domain (outside the CDR3, taken from reference TRBV7-9 and TRBJ2-1): DTGVSQNPRHKITKRGQNVTFRCDPISEHNRLYWYRQTLGQGPEFLTYFQNEAQLEKSRLLSDRFSAERPKGSFSTLEIQRTEQGDSAMYLCASSLPLSTGGGYNEQFFGPGTRLTVL.

This clonotype was detected ten times or more. The V call is TRBV5-1, the J call TRBJ2-3, with 8 bases identical to TRBD1. The CDR3 consists of 15 residues. V was clipped by 4 bases and J by 6 bases; unmatched bases: 10. The V gene's germline CDR1 is SGHRS and CDR2 YFSETQ. CDR3 bases: TGCGCCAGCAGCCGGGGCGGACAGGGACGGGATACGCAGTATTTT. Amino acid sequence: CASSRGGQGRDTQYF. Full variable domain (missing parts from reference TRBV5-1 and TRBJ2-3): KAGVTQTPRYLIKTRGQQVTLSCSPISGHRSVSWYQQTPGQGLQFLFEYFSETQRNKGNFPGRFSGRQFSNSRSEMNVSTLELGDSALYLCASSRGGQGRDTQYFGPGTRLTVL.

This clonotype was seen at least ten times. The chain has TRBV6-6 and TRBJ2-2; TRBD2 might be the D (7 bases). The germline gives CDR1 MNHNY, CDR2 SVGAGI (reference sequence). The CDR3 extends over 16 amino acids. V shed 8 bases and J shed 0 bases, with 16 bases lying between them. This CDR3 is CASSAGGRPNTGELFF. The CDR3 DNA sequence: TGTGCCAGCTCCGCCGGGGGGCGGCCGAACACCGGGGAGCTGTTTTTT.

This clonotype was seen ten or more times. The J gene is TRBJ2-7, the V gene TRBV20-1; 8 bases align to TRBD1. Unmatched junction bases numbered 7, after V lost 4 bases and J lost 5 bases. Germline-derived CDR1 and CDR2 are DFQATT and SNEGSKA (reference sequence). This CDR3 has 13 amino acids. CDR3: CSANGQGGHEQYF. The DNA for the CDR3 is TGCAGTGCTAATGGACAGGGCGGACACGAGCAGTACTTC.

At least ten counts were recorded for this clonotype. The V gene is TRBV3-1, the J gene TRBJ2-7; 9 positions match TRBD2. With V trimmed by 3 bases and J by 2 bases, 11 bases remained unmatched. Germline loops: CDR1 LGHDT, CDR2 YNNKEL (reference sequence). The CDR3 has 17 residues. CDR3 residues: CASSQQNLAGVAYEQYF. In DNA form, the CDR3 reads TGTGCCAGCAGCCAGCAAAACTTAGCGGGAGTTGCCTACGAGCAGTACTTC.

This clonotype was seen many times. The chain joins TRBV7-3 to TRBJ1-1; maybe TRBD1 (6 bases). Germline V lookup: CDR1 SGHTA, CDR2 FQGTGA. Trimming removed 4 bases from V and 4 bases from J, with 16 bases in between. This CDR3 comprises 15 residues. CDR3: CASSSSGQSPTEAFF. CDR3 nucleotide sequence: TGTGCCAGCAGCTCATCAGGACAGAGTCCCACTGAAGCTTTCTTT.

V usage is TRBV28 and J usage is TRBJ1-3, with D hard to call. The V end lost 5 bases, the J end lost 0 bases, and 23 bases lay between the germline ends. CDR3 size: 19 residues. Per the germline V gene, CDR1 is MDHEN and CDR2 is SYDVKM. The chain's CDR3 is CASSHTLWEGTGSGNTIYF. The CDR3 DNA reads TGTGCCAGCAGTCATACCCTCTGGGAGGGAACCGGCTCTGGAAACACCATATATTTT.

This clonotype was observed a handful of times. The gene calls are TRBV20-1 and TRBJ2-3, with D possibly TRBD2 on 7 matching bases. The CDR3 spans 13 residues. CDR1 DFQATT and CDR2 SNEGSKA come from the germline V gene (reference sequence). The V end was cut by 5 bases, the J end by 3 bases, with 12 bases between. In nucleotides, the CDR3 is TGCAGTGCTGGAGGGGGAGGGACAGATACGCAGTATTTT. It specifies CSAGGGGTDTQYF.

This clonotype was seen ten or more times. The chain joins TRBV24-1 to TRBJ2-3, with 11 bases identical to TRBD2. With V trimmed by 6 bases and J by 4 bases, 8 bases remained unmatched. The CDR3 loop spans 16 amino acids. Per the germline V gene, CDR1 is KGHDR and CDR2 is SFDVKD. The CDR3 DNA sequence: TGTGCCACCAGTCCTAATAGCGGGAGGGCCTCAGATACGCAGTATTTT. It specifies CATSPNSGRASDTQYF.

This clonotype was seen many times. The J gene is TRBJ1-1, the V gene TRBV5-1, with TRBD1 as a possible D gene (5 bases). The CDR3 totals 16 residues. The V end was cut by 1 base, the J end by 5 bases, with 18 bases between. Germline V CDR1 and CDR2: SGHRS, YFSETQ. The CDR3 sequence is CASSLWTGGGGTEAFF. The CDR3 nucleotides read TGCGCCAGCAGCTTGTGGACTGGGGGAGGCGGGACTGAAGCTTTCTTT.

This clonotype showed up many times. The V and J genes are TRBV7-3 and TRBJ2-1; 9 nucleotides align to TRBD2. The germline CDR1 and CDR2 sequences are SGHTA and FQGTGA. The CDR3 contains 17 residues. Trimming took 5 bases from V and 0 from J; bases not matched to a gene: 8. CDR3 protein: CASSPKSSGISYNEQFF. In DNA form, the CDR3 reads TGTGCCAGCAGCCCTAAATCTAGCGGGATCTCCTACAATGAGCAGTTCTTC.

There are many counts of this clonotype. The chain is built from TRBV28 and TRBJ2-7; D possibly uses TRBD1 or TRBD2 (5 bases each). Germline V CDR1 and CDR2: MDHEN, SYDVKM. The CDR3 contains 16 residues. V lost 3 bases and J lost 1, with 16 bases in between. The CDR3 coding sequence is TGTGCCAGCAGTTTTGGATTGACGGGACGTTCCTACGAGCAGTACTTC. Translating it yields CASSFGLTGRSYEQYF.

This clonotype was observed at least ten times. V gene TRBV29-1 combines with J gene TRBJ2-3; D not resolved. Trimming left V 0 bases short and J 0 bases short, with 13 bases between. Germline-derived CDR1 and CDR2 are SQVTM and ANQGSEA. CDR3 size: 16 residues. The CDR3, as DNA: TGCAGCGTTGAAGAAAGATCGGGCAGGAGCACAGATACGCAGTATTTT. Residues: CSVEERSGRSTDTQYF.

This clonotype was seen many times. The chain recombines TRBV28 with TRBJ2-5; TRBD1 matches at 10 bases. The CDR3 has 14 amino acids. After removal of 11 bases from V and 5 bases from J, the junction contained 11 bases not matched to a gene. Germline lookup yields CDR1 MDHEN and CDR2 SYDVKM. CDR3 in DNA: TGTGCCGCCTGTAAGACAGGGGGCGCGGAGACCCAGTACTTC. Protein sequence: CAACKTGGAETQYF.

This clonotype was observed at least ten times. This CDR3 reads CASSLSEVEETQYF. The CDR3 coding sequence is TGTGCCAGCAGTCTGAGTGAGGTAGAAGAGACCCAGTACTTC. The chain joins TRBV28 to TRBJ2-5; D is unresolved. Germline lookup yields CDR1 MDHEN and CDR2 SYDVKM. There are 14 residues in the CDR3. V lost 5 bases, J lost 3 bases, and 13 bases lay in between.

The chain is built from TRBV5-5 and TRBJ2-7; no definite D call. This CDR3 is 13 amino acids long. The germline V gene encodes CDR1 SGHKS and CDR2 YYEKEE (reference sequence). V lost 0 bases and J lost 6, with 10 bases in between. CDR3 amino acids: CASSLVGFIEQYF. DNA for the CDR3: TGTGCCAGCAGCTTGGTGGGATTTATCGAGCAGTACTTC.

Many counts were recorded for this clonotype. The V and J genes are TRBV20-1 and TRBJ1-2, with D unclear. The CDR3 consists of 11 residues. V was clipped by 3 bases and J by 8 bases, with 10 bases between them. The germline gives CDR1 DFQATT, CDR2 SNEGSKA (reference sequence). The CDR3 loop is CSASFPGGYTF. CDR3 sequence (DNA): TGCAGTGCTAGTTTCCCGGGAGGCTACACCTTC.

The J gene is TRBJ1-5, the V gene TRBV5-1, with a possible D match to TRBD1 (5 bases). Germline V CDR1 and CDR2: SGHRS, YFSETQ. The CDR3 has 15 amino acids. Trimming pared 5 bases from V and 5 bases from J, leaving 17 bases between. CDR3 loop: CASRMGTSGDQPQHF. CDR3 bases: TGCGCCAGCAGAATGGGGACGTCTGGGGATCAGCCCCAGCATTTT.

The genes are TRBV20-1 and TRBJ2-1, with TRBD2 matching 10 bases. This CDR3 has 16 residues. Trimming removed 0 bases from V and 12 bases from J; junction bases left unmatched: 14. Germline V gene lookup returns CDR1 DFQATT and CDR2 SNEGSKA (reference sequence). The DNA of the CDR3 is TGCAGTGCTAGAGATCGGACTAGCGGACCTCTCGGCGGGCAGTTCTTC. This encodes CSARDRTSGPLGGQFF.

This clonotype was counted many times. The chain uses TRBV29-1 and TRBJ1-1, with TRBD1 as a possible D gene (6 bases). Trimming left V 7 bases short and J 4 bases short, with 19 bases between. Germline CDR1 reads SQVTM; CDR2 reads ANQGSEA. This CDR3 is 14 amino acids long. CDR3: CSASRGLGGTEAFF. As DNA, the CDR3 is TGCAGCGCCTCCAGGGGACTCGGCGGCACTGAAGCTTTCTTT.